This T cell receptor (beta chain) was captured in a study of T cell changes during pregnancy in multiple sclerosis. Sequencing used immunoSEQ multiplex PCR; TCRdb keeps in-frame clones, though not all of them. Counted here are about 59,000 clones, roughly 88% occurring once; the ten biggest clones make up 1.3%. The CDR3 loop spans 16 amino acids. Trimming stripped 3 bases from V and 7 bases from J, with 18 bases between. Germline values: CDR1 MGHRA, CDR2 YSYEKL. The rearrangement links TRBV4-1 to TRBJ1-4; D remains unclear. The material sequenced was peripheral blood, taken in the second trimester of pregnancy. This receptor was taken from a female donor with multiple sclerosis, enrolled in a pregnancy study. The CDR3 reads CASSQLSNGVGEKLFF. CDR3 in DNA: TGCGCCAGCAGCCAGTTATCTAACGGAGTTGGTGAAAAACTGTTTTTT.